This T cell receptor beta chain was sequenced in a study of blood T cell repertoires in COVID-19. On the study more broadly: Researchers got acute and convalescent COVID-19 samples from the United States, Italy and Spain. In each case, the material was cDNA or gDNA derived from T cells, B-cell-depleted T cells, or PBMCs.

This clone was seen a few times. V dropped 5 bases and J dropped 4 bases, with 20 bases sitting between them. CDR1 SEHNR and CDR2 FQNEAQ come from the germline V gene (reference sequence). The CDR3 runs to 16 residues. Original processing methods: Cell counts per sample came from amplifying reference gene primers. Assay used: immunoSEQ multiplex PCR; TCRdb lists only in-frame clones, some missing. That table furnishes V, J and clone size, whereas the DNA furnished D and trimming. Of approximately 300,000 clones listed, 88% are singletons. Enrolment of Seattle patients took place during active infection, and they were followed longitudinally.

The TCR originated in a woman in her 30s with COVID-19, enrolled during active disease. Sequences were obtained from peripheral blood. This chain links TRBV7-9 with TRBJ1-1; possibly TRBD1 for D (6 bases). CDR3 sequence reads: CASSPTPTQGITEAFF. In DNA, the CDR3 is TGTGCCAGCAGCCCGACCCCGACACAGGGAATCACTGAAGCTTTCTTT.